This T cell receptor beta chain is drawn from a study of blood T cell repertoires in COVID-19. About the study: The United States, Italy and Spain were the sources of the acute and convalescent COVID-19 samples. PBMCs, B-cell-depleted T cells, or T cells provided the cDNA or gDNA that made up the material.

The CDR3 has 14 amino acids. V was shortened by 3 bases and J by 4 bases, with 12 bases between the two germline ends. CDR1 is KGHSH, CDR2 LQKENI, per germline. Using immunoSEQ multiplex PCR, the repertoire was profiled, and TCRdb retains in-frame clones only, with some absent. The data show over 250,000 clones, with over 75% seen just once and 5.3% held by the top ten. Researchers sorted participants into cohorts using their self-reported clinical history. The genes are TRBV18 and TRBJ1-2; D is possibly TRBD1 (6 bases). The clonotype originates from a young woman who had recovered from COVID-19. The sample comprised PBMCs or T cells enriched from blood (not recorded which). In DNA form, the CDR3 reads TGTGCCAGCTCACCTCAGGGCAGGGGCTATGGCTACACCTTC. This sequence encodes CASSPQGRGYGYTF.